The rows below give T cell receptor beta chains drawn from one sample of a study of patients and donors after allogeneic stem cell transplantation. TCRdb re-called the RT-PCR reads through MiXCR, storing one row per CDR3 protein. The table shows about 410,000 distinct CDR3 sequences, with under 20% occurring only once. Sequencing was performed on blood, either unsorted or a sorted T cell fraction (not recorded which). These receptors all come from a human donor who was either an allogeneic HSCT recipient or a stem cell or donor lymphocyte infusion donor (not recorded which). It is not recorded whose cells these are; they may come from a transplant donor. CDR3s include the opening cysteine and the closing phenylalanine or tryptophan. Each record gives: clone size, J gene, D gene, V gene, CDR3 DNA, CDR3 protein. D genes are given only for firm matches. Size is omitted from some rows. Given values are once, few, many or a class for expanded clones.

>-|TRBJ2-1|TRBD2|TRBV19
TGTGCCAGTAGTTCACTAGCGGGGGGCGGGCGCGAGCAGTTCTTC
CASSSLAGGGREQFF
>-|TRBJ1-1|-|TRBV7-2
TGTGCCAGCAGCTTTCAGTTCCAGGGTGACACTGAAGCTTTCTTT
CASSFQFQGDTEAFF
>many|TRBJ2-3|-|TRBV6-4
TGTGCCAGCAGCGCTATGGGGAAAGACACAGATACGCAGTATTTT
CASSAMGKDTDTQYF
>few|TRBJ2-1|TRBD2|TRBV29-1
TGCAGCGTTGAAGACCCTACGACTAGCGGGAATCGTGAGCAGTTCTTC
CSVEDPTTSGNREQFF
>-|TRBJ2-4|-|TRBV9
TGTGCCAGCAGCCCCCGACCCGGGACTTCCAGGAACATTCAGTACTTC
CASSPRPGTSRNIQYF
>-|TRBJ2-4|-|TRBV4-3
TGCGCCAGCAGCCAAGAATGGATCGCCAAAAACATTCAGTACTTC
CASSQEWIAKNIQYF
>few|TRBJ1-6|-|TRBV20-1
TGCAGTGCTAGAGATCAGTACCCCAATTCACCCCTCCACTTT
CSARDQYPNSPLHF
>few|TRBJ1-1|-|TRBV5-1
TGCGCCAGCAGCGAGGGGATGTCGAACACTGAAGCTTTCTTT
CASSEGMSNTEAFF
>-|TRBJ1-2|-|TRBV12-3/TRBV12-4
TGTGCCAGCAGTACCCGGCGGGGCTATGGCTACACCTTC
CASSTRRGYGYTF
>-|TRBJ2-3|TRBD2|TRBV12-3/TRBV12-4
TGTGCCAGCACGCCCCTAGCGGGTTCTAGCACAGATACGCAGTATTTT
CASTPLAGSSTDTQYF
>-|TRBJ2-5|TRBD1|TRBV11-2
TGTGCCAGCAGCTTAATCAGGGGGCAAGGGACCCAGTACTTC
CASSLIRGQGTQYF
>few|TRBJ1-5|TRBD1|TRBV4-2
TGTGCCAGCAGCTGGGGGACAGATAAGGTGGATCAGCCCCAGCATTTT
CASSWGTDKVDQPQHF
>-|TRBJ2-1|-|TRBV6-5
TGTGCCAGCAGTTACTCGAACTATGAGCAGTTCTTC
CASSYSNYEQFF
>-|TRBJ1-6|TRBD1|TRBV20-1
TGCAGTGCCCCAGGGGGCGCGGATTCACCCCTCCACTTT
CSAPGGADSPLHF
>few|TRBJ2-7|-|TRBV27
TGTGCCAGCAGTCCTTGGGATGACGGATCTAGCGAGCAGTACTTC
CASSPWDDGSSEQYF
>-|TRBJ1-5|-|TRBV19
TGTGCCAGTAGTATAGCCGCCAGCTATAGCAATCAGCCCCAGCATTTT
CASSIAASYSNQPQHF
>-|TRBJ2-7|-|TRBV11-1
TGTGCCAGCAGCTTTTCCCCGGACACCACCTACGAGCAGTACTTC
CASSFSPDTTYEQYF
>once|TRBJ2-7|-|TRBV4-1
TGCGCCAGCAGCCCAACTCTGGCAGGCCCCTACGAGCAGTACTTC
CASSPTLAGPYEQYF
>-|TRBJ2-2|TRBD2|TRBV7-2
TGTGCCAGCAGTCTACCTAGCGGACCGAACACCGGGGAGCTGTTTTTT
CASSLPSGPNTGELFF
>-|TRBJ2-3|TRBD2|TRBV5-6
TGTGCCAGCAGCCCCGGCGCTAGCGGGACGGGCTCAGATACGCAGTATTTT
CASSPGASGTGSDTQYF
>many|TRBJ1-1|-|TRBV12-3/TRBV12-4
TGTGCCAGCAGTTTAGATGTATGGGGATCGGTGATGAACACTGAAGCTTTCTTT
CASSLDVWGSVMNTEAFF
>many|TRBJ1-1|TRBD1|TRBV15
TGTGCCACCAGCAGAGGGAAAACAGGGGTTTGGGAAGCTTTCTTT
CATSRGKTGVWEAFF
>few|TRBJ1-2|TRBD1|TRBV2
TGTGCCAGCAGCACCCAGGGGGCAATTGGAGGCTACACCTTC
CASSTQGAIGGYTF
>many|TRBJ1-2|-|TRBV4-3
TGCGCCAGCAGCCAAGATGGTCGGGCCCAGGAGGGCTACACCTTC
CASSQDGRAQEGYTF
>few|TRBJ2-7|-|TRBV3-1
TGTGCCAGCAGCCAGAGCCAGAGAGCCTACGAGCAGTACTTC
CASSQSQRAYEQYF
>-|TRBJ2-2|-|TRBV12-3/TRBV12-4
TGTGCCGGGTTGGGGGCTACGAACACCGGGGAGCTGTTTTTT
CAGLGATNTGELFF
>few|TRBJ2-7|TRBD2|TRBV10-3
TGTGCCATCAGTGCGTATTGGGACGCGGGAGTGGGCTACGAGCAGTACTTC
CAISAYWDAGVGYEQYF
>few|TRBJ2-7|TRBD2|TRBV6-2/TRBV6-3
TGTGCCAGCAGTTTCTTCCGGGACAGGCGGCCGGGACTAGCGACCTACGAGCAGTACTTC
CASSFFRDRRPGLATYEQYF
>-|TRBJ2-2|-|TRBV11-3
TGTGCCAGCAGCCCAACTACCCAAAACACCGGGGAGCTGTTTTTT
CASSPTTQNTGELFF
>few|TRBJ2-5|TRBD2|TRBV5-6
TGTGCCAGCAGCCCCCTAGCGGGGGGCTTCCAAGAGACCCAGTACTTC
CASSPLAGGFQETQYF
>-|TRBJ2-1|-|TRBV15
TGTGCCACCACCACAAACGGGATATACAATGAGCAGTTCTTC
CATTTNGIYNEQFF
>few|TRBJ2-4|-|TRBV7-2
TGTGCCAGCAGCTTAGTCCACAAAGCCAAAAACATTCAGTACTTC
CASSLVHKAKNIQYF
>few|TRBJ2-2|-|TRBV3-1
TGTGCCAGCAGCCAAGAGGCCAGGGCCACCGGGGAGCTGTTTTTT
CASSQEARATGELFF
>-|TRBJ2-7|TRBD2|TRBV20-1
TGCAGTGCTAGAGGCGCGGGAGGGTCTAGCGGATCCTACGAGCAGTACTTC
CSARGAGGSSGSYEQYF
>few|TRBJ2-3|-|TRBV4-1
TGCGCCAGCAGCCGGGAGGCTAGCTTAACAGATACGCAGTATTTT
CASSREASLTDTQYF
>many|TRBJ2-1|-|TRBV7-9
TGTGCCAGCAGAACTACATCCGAGCAGTTCTTC
CASRTTSEQFF
>-|TRBJ1-1|-|TRBV9
TGTGCCAGCAGCCCCCTGGGGCAGGGACGTACTGAAGCTTTCTTT
CASSPLGQGRTEAFF
>-|TRBJ2-3|TRBD2|TRBV12-3/TRBV12-4
TGTGCCAGCAGCCCTAGCGGGAGGAGCACAGATACGCAGTATTTT
CASSPSGRSTDTQYF
>few|TRBJ1-3|-|TRBV6-1
TGTGCCAGCAGTGAAGGGACAGCTGGAAACACCATATATTTT
CASSEGTAGNTIYF
>-|TRBJ2-2|-|TRBV2
TGTGCCAGCAGCGAACTTAGACACACCGGGGAGCTGTTTTTT
CASSELRHTGELFF
>-|TRBJ2-3|TRBD1|TRBV11-2
TGTGCCAGCAGCTCCGGGACAGGGGGTTCAGATACGCAGTATTTT
CASSSGTGGSDTQYF
>-|TRBJ2-1|TRBD2|TRBV3-1
TGTGCCAGCAGCCCTGGGACTAGCGGGGCTGCCTACAATGAGCAGTTCTTC
CASSPGTSGAAYNEQFF
>once|TRBJ1-2|-|TRBV12-3/TRBV12-4
TGTGCCAGCAGTTCTCCTCGACGTTCAGCTAACTATGGCTACACCTTC
CASSSPRRSANYGYTF
>many|TRBJ2-3|TRBD2|TRBV12-3/TRBV12-4
TGTGCCAGCAGTTTAATGGGCCTGCCACTAGCGGTTTCAACAGATACGCAGTATTTT
CASSLMGLPLAVSTDTQYF
>few|TRBJ1-2|-|TRBV6-1
TGTGCCAGCAGTAATGCACGAGAATGGAGGGGAGATATAGGCTACACCTTC
CASSNAREWRGDIGYTF
>many|TRBJ2-2|TRBD1|TRBV12-3/TRBV12-4
TGTGCCAGCCTGGGGACAGGGCGTAACGGGGAGCTGTTTTTT
CASLGTGRNGELFF
>-|TRBJ1-5|TRBD1|TRBV2
TGTGCCAGCAGCGAACAGGGGGGAAGCAATCAGCCCCAGCATTTT
CASSEQGGSNQPQHF
>-|TRBJ2-7|-|TRBV11-2
TGTGCCAGCAGCTTAGTCTCCCCCGGGTGGAGGCCACACTACGAGCAGTACTTC
CASSLVSPGWRPHYEQYF